The next 23 T cell receptor beta chains were all read from a single sample in a study of blood T cell repertoires in COVID-19 (dated by TCRdb to the early 2020s). Libraries came from the immunoSEQ multiplex PCR assay. TCRdb limited this immuneACCESS table to in-frame rearrangements with V and J called. A share of clones is missing; checked studies link under half to unresolved V genes, and the rest is unexplained. The sample table records 250,000 to 350,000 clones; about 90% of these occur just once. Of the sample, roughly 5.9% falls within the top ten clones. Sample: peripheral blood. The receptors were gathered from a woman aged 45-60 years with COVID-19, enrolled during active disease.

The chain couples TRBV30 to TRBJ2-3; 7 positions match TRBD1. Germline V lookup: CDR1 GTSNPN, CDR2 SVGIG (reference sequence). The CDR3 has 14 amino acids. Losses at the gene ends were 1 base for V and 1 base for J; bases not matched to a gene: 2. CDR3 DNA: TGTGCCTGGAGTGCCGGACAGGGCACAGATACGCAGTATTTT. This codes for CAWSAGQGTDTQYF.

The chain is built from TRBV27 and TRBJ2-7; D not certain. CDR1 and CDR2 from the germline V gene are MNHEY and SMNVEV (reference sequence). The CDR3 has 19 residues. Trimming took 5 bases from V and 0 from J, leaving 26 bases between them. For the CDR3, the DNA is TGTGCCAGCAGTGCGCATCCTTCTTATCAAACTCCCCCCTCCTACGAGCAGTACTTC. It yields the protein CASSAHPSYQTPPSYEQYF.

This clone was observed once. The chain employs TRBV18 and TRBJ1-2; the D gene is possibly TRBD1 (6 bases). Germline CDR1 is KGHSH and CDR2 is LQKENI. This CDR3 is 15 amino acids long. The ends were cut back, 1 base at V and 4 bases at J, with 13 bases in the middle. Here the CDR3 reads CASSPRGGGGYGYTF. In DNA, the CDR3 is TGTGCCAGCTCACCACGAGGCGGGGGCGGCTATGGCTACACCTTC.

Only one count was recorded for this clone. The V call is TRBV2, the J call TRBJ1-5; TRBD1 matches at 7 bases. The CDR3 is 13 amino acids. Germline trimming cut 8 bases from V and 4 bases from J; bases unmatched to any gene: 5. The germline CDR1 and CDR2 sequences are SNHLY and FYNNEI. As DNA, the CDR3 is TGTGCCAGCGGGGACAGAAAGAATCAGCCCCAGCATTTT. Translated, it gives CASGDRKNQPQHF.

This sequence joins TRBV5-6 and TRBJ2-3; D is ambiguous. The CDR3 is 13 residues long. The ends were cut back, 1 base at V and 2 bases at J, with 5 bases in the middle. The germline gives CDR1 SGHDT, CDR2 YYEEEE. The CDR3 bases are TGTGCCAGCAGCTTGTACTACACAGATACGCAGTATTTT. It yields the protein CASSLYYTDTQYF.

This clone was seen a single time. V gene TRBV6-5 combines with J gene TRBJ1-5, with TRBD1 identical over 9 bases. Germline CDR1 reads MNHEY; CDR2 reads SVGAGI. The CDR3 runs 15 residues. Germline trimming cut 5 bases from V and 5 bases from J; bases unmatched to any gene: 7. DNA of the CDR3: TGTGCCAGCAGTAAACTCACAGGGGGCTATCAGCCCCAGCATTTT. Translation gives CASSKLTGGYQPQHF.

The V gene is TRBV25-1, the J gene TRBJ1-5; 9 nucleotides line up with TRBD1. The germline V gene encodes CDR1 MGHDK and CDR2 SYGVNS. The CDR3 is 14 amino acids. The trim removed 5 bases at V and 7 bases at J, leaving 6 bases unmatched. CDR3 in DNA: TGTGCCAGCAGTAAAACAGGGGGCCAACAGCCCCAGCATTTT. It is translated as CASSKTGGQQPQHF.

The chain combines TRBV4-1 with TRBJ2-2; no clear D gene. The CDR3 has 19 residues. V was cut by 2 bases and J by 1 base, with 20 bases left in between. Germline V CDR1 and CDR2: MGHRA, YSYEKL. This CDR3 is CASSQKPGPNLGNTGELFF. The CDR3 DNA sequence: TGCGCCAGCAGCCAAAAACCTGGCCCGAACCTAGGGAACACCGGGGAGCTGTTTTTT.

The rearrangement links TRBV29-1 to TRBJ1-3; tentatively, D is TRBD1 (6 bases). In germline, CDR1 is SQVTM, CDR2 ANQGSEA. V lost 6 bases to trimming and J lost 3 bases, with 15 bases between them. There are 14 residues in the CDR3. The CDR3 is CSVQQGAFGNTIYF. The CDR3 DNA sequence: TGCAGCGTGCAACAGGGAGCTTTTGGAAACACCATATATTTT.

The chain recombines TRBV5-1 with TRBJ2-1; 9 bases agree with TRBD2. Germline V gene data show CDR1 as SGHRS and CDR2 as YFSETQ. Trimming at V came to 2 bases and at J to 8 bases, leaving 8 bases not matched to a gene. CDR3 length: 15 residues. CDR3 region: CASSLAAGGPYEQFF. CDR3 in DNA: TGCGCCAGCAGCTTAGCGGCGGGAGGGCCGTATGAGCAGTTCTTC.

The CDR3 sequence is CASSSDRAGGRNTIYF. CDR3 DNA sequence: TGTGCCAGCAGCTCCGATAGGGCAGGGGGAAGAAACACCATATATTTT. The chain carries TRBV7-8 and TRBJ1-3; TRBD1 agrees at 7 bases. Germline-derived CDR1 and CDR2 are SGHVS and FQNEAQ. The trim removed 4 bases at V and 5 bases at J, leaving 11 bases unmatched. The CDR3 loop spans 16 amino acids.

This clone has a handful of counts. V gene TRBV11-2 combines with J gene TRBJ2-7; the D is unclear. Trimming removed 5 bases at V and 1 base at J, with 12 bases between. The CDR3 sequence is 14 residues long. Germline V gives CDR1 SGHAT, CDR2 FQNNGV. This CDR3 is CASSAVSLSYEQYF. CDR3 in DNA: TGTGCCAGCAGCGCGGTTTCGCTATCCTACGAGCAGTACTTC.

This sequence joins TRBV2 and TRBJ2-7, with D possibly matching TRBD2 (6 bases). V was shortened by 7 bases and J by 7 bases, with 20 bases between the two germline ends. This CDR3 spans 14 amino acids. Germline V gene sequence: CDR1 SNHLY, CDR2 FYNNEI. CDR3 coding DNA: TGTGCCAGCACCGAAAGGGAGCGGGCTTGGGAGCAGTACTTC. Its protein product is CASTERERAWEQYF.

Regarding this clone: Additional DNA sequences in this sample encode the identical CDR3. J is TRBJ1-2 and V is TRBV6-5; D gene uncertain. Trimming removed 6 bases at V and 0 bases at J, with 8 bases between. Germline-derived CDR1 and CDR2 are MNHEY and SVGAGI. This CDR3 comprises 13 residues. DNA of the CDR3: TGTGCCAGCAGCTACAGAGCTAACTATGGCTACACCTTC. Translating it yields CASSYRANYGYTF.

The genes are TRBV6-6 and TRBJ2-7, with 11 bases lining up with TRBD2. The CDR3 runs 15 residues. Germline CDR1 reads MNHNY; CDR2 reads SVGAGI (reference sequence). V shed 5 bases, J shed 4 bases, and the junction held 7 bases outside the gene matches. CDR3 loop: CASSPLAGGEYEQYF. The CDR3 nucleotides are TGTGCCAGCAGTCCTCTAGCGGGAGGCGAATACGAGCAGTACTTC.

The chain uses TRBV21-1 and TRBJ2-7; the listed D gene, TRBD1, was not tested against the DNA. TRBV21-1 is a pseudogene. The CDR3 is made up of 17 amino acids. CDR3 sequence reads: CASSKEKSGQGDDEQYF. In nucleotides, the CDR3 is TGTGCCAGCAGCAAGGAGAAGTCCGGACAGGGGGACGACGAGCAGTACTTC.

The chain uses TRBV18 and TRBJ2-1, with 8 bases fitting TRBD2. This CDR3 is 18 amino acids long. The ends lost 0 bases at V and 0 bases at J; junction bases unmatched: 7. Germline lookup yields CDR1 KGHSH and CDR2 LQKENI. The CDR3 nucleotides read TGTGCCAGCTCACCACCTAATAGCGGGACTAGCTCCTACAATGAGCAGTTCTTC. Translation gives CASSPPNSGTSSYNEQFF.

The chain employs TRBV18 and TRBJ1-2, with 7 positions matching TRBD1. Germline CDR1 and CDR2: KGHSH and LQKENI. The CDR3 totals 15 residues. With V trimmed by 4 bases and J by 0 bases, 5 bases remained unmatched. CDR3 amino acids: CASSQIDRANYGYTF. The CDR3 DNA reads TGTGCCAGCTCACAAATCGACAGGGCTAACTATGGCTACACCTTC.

This clone was picked up one time. The chain recombines TRBV20-1 with TRBJ2-7; 10 bases match TRBD2. The V gene's germline CDR1 is DFQATT and CDR2 SNEGSKA (reference sequence). CDR3 length equals 11 residues. DNA for the CDR3: TGCAGGGGGCTAGCGGGAGACGAGCAGTACTTC. This translates into CRGLAGDEQYF.

The rearrangement links TRBV27 to TRBJ1-2; the match to TRBD1 covers 8 bases. V lost 5 bases to trimming and J lost 8 bases; unmatched junction nucleotides: 10. The CDR3 contains 14 residues. Germline CDR1 reads MNHEY; CDR2 reads SMNVEV (reference sequence). The CDR3 DNA sequence: TGTGCCAGCAGTCAAACCGGGACAGGCGGAGGCTACACCTTC. It encodes CASSQTGTGGGYTF.

This clone appeared once. The chain combines TRBV7-9 with TRBJ2-3; the match to TRBD2 covers 7 bases. Germline CDR1 and CDR2: SEHNR and FQNEAQ (reference sequence). This CDR3 region has 16 residues. V lost 7 bases to trimming and J lost 0 bases; unmatched junction nucleotides: 10. The CDR3 DNA is TGTGCCAGCACCCCCTCGGGGGGTGGTAGCACAGATACGCAGTATTTT. It is translated as CASTPSGGGSTDTQYF.

The chain has TRBV5-1 and TRBJ2-7; D might be TRBD1 (5 bases). Trimming left V 3 bases short and J 2 bases short, with 9 bases between. CDR3 length: 13 residues. Germline V CDR1 and CDR2: SGHRS, YFSETQ. The CDR3 coding sequence is TGCGCCAGCAGCTCCACAGGAGCCTACGAGCAGTACTTC. Its translation is CASSSTGAYEQYF.

Details on this clone: As the CDR3 is not closed by the conserved phenylalanine or tryptophan, this likely results from a read error. V is TRBV15 and J is TRBJ2-2; tentatively, D is TRBD2 (6 bases). Germline V gives CDR1 LNHNV, CDR2 YYDKDF (reference sequence). Trimming took 1 base from V and 6 from J, leaving 12 bases between them. The CDR3 length is 15 residues. CDR3 coding DNA: TGTGCCACCAGCAGAGTCGGGAGCTTCCCCGGGGAGCTGTTTGTT. Encoded protein: CATSRVGSFPGELFV.